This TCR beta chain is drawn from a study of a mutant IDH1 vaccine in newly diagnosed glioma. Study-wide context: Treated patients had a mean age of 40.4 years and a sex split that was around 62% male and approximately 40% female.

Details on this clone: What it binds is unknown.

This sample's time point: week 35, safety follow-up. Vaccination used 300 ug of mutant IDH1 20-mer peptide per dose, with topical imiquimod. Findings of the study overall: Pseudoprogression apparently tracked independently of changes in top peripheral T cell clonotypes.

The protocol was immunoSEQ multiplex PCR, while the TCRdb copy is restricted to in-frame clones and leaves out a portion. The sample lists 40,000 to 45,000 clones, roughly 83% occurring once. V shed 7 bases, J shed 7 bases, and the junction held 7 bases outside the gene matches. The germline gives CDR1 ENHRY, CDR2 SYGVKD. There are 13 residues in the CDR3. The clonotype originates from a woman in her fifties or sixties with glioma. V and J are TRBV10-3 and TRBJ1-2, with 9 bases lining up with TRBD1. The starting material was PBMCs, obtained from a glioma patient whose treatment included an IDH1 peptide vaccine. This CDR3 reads CAITPDRGGGYTF. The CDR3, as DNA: TGTGCCATCACTCCGGACAGGGGTGGTGGCTACACCTTC.